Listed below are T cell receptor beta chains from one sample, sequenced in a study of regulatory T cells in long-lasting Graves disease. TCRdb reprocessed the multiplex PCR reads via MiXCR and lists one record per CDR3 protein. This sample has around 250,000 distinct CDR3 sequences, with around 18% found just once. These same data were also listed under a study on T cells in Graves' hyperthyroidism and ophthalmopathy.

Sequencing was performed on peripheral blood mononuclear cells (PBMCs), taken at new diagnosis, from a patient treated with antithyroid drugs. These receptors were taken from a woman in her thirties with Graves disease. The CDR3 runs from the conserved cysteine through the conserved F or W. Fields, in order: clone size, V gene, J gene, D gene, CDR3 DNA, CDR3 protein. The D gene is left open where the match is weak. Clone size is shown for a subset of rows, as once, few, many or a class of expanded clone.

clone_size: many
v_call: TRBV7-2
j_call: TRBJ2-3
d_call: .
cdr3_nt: TGTGCCAGCAGCTTAGGGGCAGGGTATGGCACAGATACGCAGTATTTT
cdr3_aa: CASSLGAGYGTDTQYF

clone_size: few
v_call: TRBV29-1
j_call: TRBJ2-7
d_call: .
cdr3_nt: TGCAGCGCCCGAGGGGGGCTTGACGAGCAGTACTTC
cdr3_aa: CSARGGLDEQYF

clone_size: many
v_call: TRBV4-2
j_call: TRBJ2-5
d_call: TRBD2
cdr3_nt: TGTGCCAGCAGCCAAGGTTTTGCGGGGGGGCCAATCGAGACCCAGTACTTC
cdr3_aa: CASSQGFAGGPIETQYF

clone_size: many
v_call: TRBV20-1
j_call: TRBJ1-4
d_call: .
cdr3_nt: TGCAGTGCTAGAGATGTACGGGGGTGGGGTGAAAAACTGTTTTTT
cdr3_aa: CSARDVRGWGEKLFF

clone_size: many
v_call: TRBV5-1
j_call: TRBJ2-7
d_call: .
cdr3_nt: TGCGCCAGCAGTTACCAAGTCTCCCGGGACTGGAGAATCTACGAGCAGTACTTC
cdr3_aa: CASSYQVSRDWRIYEQYF

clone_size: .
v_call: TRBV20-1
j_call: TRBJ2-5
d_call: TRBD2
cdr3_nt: TGCAGTGCTATACCCGGGACTAGCGGGGAGACCCAGTACTTC
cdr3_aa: CSAIPGTSGETQYF

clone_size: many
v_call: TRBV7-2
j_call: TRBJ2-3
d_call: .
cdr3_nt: TGCGCCAGCAGCTTGGTACCCAGGGACACAGATACGCAGTATTTT
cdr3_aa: CASSLVPRDTDTQYF

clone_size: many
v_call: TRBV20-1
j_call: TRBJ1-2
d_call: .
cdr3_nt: TGCAGTGCCTCCACAGCGGACTATGGCTACACCTTC
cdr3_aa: CSASTADYGYTF

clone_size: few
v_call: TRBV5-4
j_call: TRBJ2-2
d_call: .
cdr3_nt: TGTGCCAGCAGCCCCCAAAGGGGCGCGAACACCGGGGAGCTGTTTTTT
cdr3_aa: CASSPQRGANTGELFF

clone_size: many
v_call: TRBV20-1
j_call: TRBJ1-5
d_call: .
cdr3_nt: TGCAGTGCTAGAGATATGGGTCAGCCCCAGCATTTT
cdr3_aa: CSARDMGQPQHF

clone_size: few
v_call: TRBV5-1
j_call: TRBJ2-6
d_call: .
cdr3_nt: TGCGCCAGCAGCTTTACCTCTTTTGGGGCCAACGTCCTGACTTTC
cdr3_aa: CASSFTSFGANVLTF

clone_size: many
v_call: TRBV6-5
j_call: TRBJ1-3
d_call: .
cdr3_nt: TGTGCCAGCAGTTACCGGATCAGCAGCGATAGCTCTGGAAACACCATATATTTT
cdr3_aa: CASSYRISSDSSGNTIYF

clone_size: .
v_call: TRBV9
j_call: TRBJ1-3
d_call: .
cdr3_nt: TGTGCCAGCAGCGTAGACCCTCAGGGGATGGGCGGAAACACCATATATTTT
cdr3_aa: CASSVDPQGMGGNTIYF

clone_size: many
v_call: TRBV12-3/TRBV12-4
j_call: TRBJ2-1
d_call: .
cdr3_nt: TGTGCCAGCAGGCCCCCCGGGACACGGGGACGTGGTGAGCAGTTCTTC
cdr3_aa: CASRPPGTRGRGEQFF

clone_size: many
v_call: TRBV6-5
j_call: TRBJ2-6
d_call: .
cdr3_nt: TGTGCCAGCAGTTACCTGGACGGCCTTGGGGCCAACGTCCTGACTTTC
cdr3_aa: CASSYLDGLGANVLTF

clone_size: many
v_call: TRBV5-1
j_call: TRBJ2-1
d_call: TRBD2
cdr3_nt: TGCGCCAGCAGCTCGACTAGCGGGGGGGCCTCCTACAATGAGCAGTTCTTC
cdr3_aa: CASSSTSGGASYNEQFF

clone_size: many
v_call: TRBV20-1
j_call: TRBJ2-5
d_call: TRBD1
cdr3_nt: TGCAGTGCTTACCCAGACAGGGGGTATGGAGAGACCCAGTACTTC
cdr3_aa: CSAYPDRGYGETQYF

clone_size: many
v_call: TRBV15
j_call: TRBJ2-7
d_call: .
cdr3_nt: TGTGCCACCAGCAGAGATCGTAGAGGAACCTACGAGCAGTACTTC
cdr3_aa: CATSRDRRGTYEQYF

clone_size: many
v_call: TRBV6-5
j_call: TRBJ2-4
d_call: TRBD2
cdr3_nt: TGTGCCAGCAGTTACCCCCTTGCACTAGCGGGCCTAGCCAAAAACATTCAGTACTTC
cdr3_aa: CASSYPLALAGLAKNIQYF

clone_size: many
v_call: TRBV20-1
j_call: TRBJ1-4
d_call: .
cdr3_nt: TGCAGTGCTAGAGATCCGTACGAAAAACTGTTTTTT
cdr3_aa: CSARDPYEKLFF

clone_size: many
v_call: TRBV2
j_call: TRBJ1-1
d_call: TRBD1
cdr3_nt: TGTGCCAGCATCCGGACAGGGACGAACACTGAAGCTTTCTTT
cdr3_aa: CASIRTGTNTEAFF

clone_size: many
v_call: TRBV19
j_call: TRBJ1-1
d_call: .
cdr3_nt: TGTGCCAGTAGTATTAGTCGAAACACTGAAGCTTTCTTT
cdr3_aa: CASSISRNTEAFF

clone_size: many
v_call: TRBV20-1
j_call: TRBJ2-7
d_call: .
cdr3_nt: TGCAGTGCCCCGATGGCGGGACGGGATGAGCAGTACTTC
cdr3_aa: CSAPMAGRDEQYF

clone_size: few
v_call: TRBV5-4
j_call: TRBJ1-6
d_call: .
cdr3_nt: TGTGCCAGCAGCTTGGCAAGGGAGGGGAATTCACCCCTCCACTTT
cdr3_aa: CASSLAREGNSPLHF

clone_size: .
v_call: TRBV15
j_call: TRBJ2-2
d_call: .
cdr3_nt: TGTGCCACCAGCAGAGTGGTAGGGGGACACACCGGGGAGCTGTTTTTT
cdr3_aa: CATSRVVGGHTGELFF